This paragraph covers one TCR beta chain sequence. What it binds is not known. The sequenced template was cDNA made from the entire isolated RNA. The method was immunoSEQ multiplex PCR; TCRdb's version includes in-frame clones alone and lacks a portion of them. The sample includes 400,000 to 500,000 clones, approximately 13% of them seen just once. The data are from a study of beta chain features in type 1 diabetes. Study findings and constraints: For Type 1 diabetes patients, all four CD4+ subsets carried TCRB CDR3s that were moderately but significantly shorter. The naive, central memory and Treg TCRB repertoires of patients appeared to be more similar to one another than those of healthy donors. Possibly, sequencing cDNA over-represented cells that had high TCR expression levels.

The germline gives CDR1 ENHRY, CDR2 SYGVKD. The V and J ends lost 6 bases and 6 bases, in that order; junction bases with no gene match: 13. The CDR3 sequence is 15 residues long. The sequenced material came from naive CD4+ T cells from blood. This chain connects TRBV10-3 to TRBJ2-5, with TRBD1 matching over 7 bases. The clonotype was recovered from a man under 40 in good health. CDR3 amino acids: CAISRTGSPAKTQYF. The CDR3 coding sequence is TGTGCCATCAGCCGGACAGGAAGCCCCGCTAAGACCCAGTACTTC.